This entry features one TCR beta chain sequence. Its antigen remains unknown. A much larger clone sits a single nucleotide away, making a read error possible. This CDR3 has 14 amino acids. Germline CDR1 and CDR2: SGHRS and YFSETQ. This sample is part of a study of identical twins. Broader study findings: Reduced insertions were recorded for abundant cord blood beta clonotypes, with no such pattern in memory repertoires. Sharing of beta out-of-frame sequences by twins showed a weaker excess.

TCRdb fed the 5' RACE reads into MiXCR, producing one record per CDR3 protein. The table records roughly 1,500,000 distinct CDR3 sequences, less than 35% of them present only once. The chain uses TRBV5-1 and TRBJ1-4; 7 bases align to TRBD1. The TCR originated in a newborn girl in good health. Material for sequencing was cord blood. CDR3 DNA: TGCGTCAGCAGCTCCGGGACAGCTAATGAAAAACTGTTTTTT. Its protein product is CVSSSGTANEKLFF.